The 16 T cell receptor beta chains below come from one sample, sequenced in a study of tissue T cells after allogeneic stem cell transplantation. Profiled with immunoSEQ multiplex PCR; TCRdb holds only in-frame clones, not every one. The sample records about 20,000 clones, roughly two thirds being singletons. Material: spleen. Receptors were obtained from a female BALB/c mouse in good health. The strain's MHC type: H2-d.

The table lists this clone with a few counts. Gene names denote mouse genes. From the germline J gene comes the end of the CDR3, since the read stops 1 residue before it. The chain has TRBV19 and TRBJ1-2; possible D gene TRBD1, 5 bases. This CDR3 comprises 13 residues. Trimming removed 0 bases at V and 5 bases at J, with 8 bases between. Germline CDR1 and CDR2: FNHDT and SITEND (reference sequence). This chain's CDR3 is CASSIAGGSDYTF. Incomplete CDR3 DNA: TGTGCCAGCAGTATAGCCGGGGGATCCGACTACACC.

Details on this clone: Each gene name is a mouse one. The read comes to an end 1 residue before the CDR3 does, leaving the germline J gene to fill in the end. The chain combines TRBV13-2 with TRBJ2-5, with 11 nucleotides matching TRBD2. V dropped 3 bases and J dropped 2; count of bases not matched to a gene: 2. The CDR3 extends over 15 amino acids. CDR1 is NNHNN and CDR2 is SYGAGS in the germline V gene (reference sequence). The sequenced CDR3 bases are TGTGCCAGCGGTGTCGGGACTGGGGGCCAAGACACCCAGTAC. Encoded protein: CASGVGTGGQDTQY. The full CDR3 reads CASGVGTGGQDTQYF.

In regard to this clone: The gene names given are mouse names. CDR3 DNA, as far as it was read: TGTGCCAGCAGACGGGACAGTCAAAACACCTTGTAC. This sequence encodes CASRRDSQNTLY. The full-length CDR3 reads as CASRRDSQNTLYF. V usage is TRBV4 and J usage is TRBJ2-4; D possibly matches TRBD1 or TRBD2 (5 bases each). The CDR3 end falls 1 residue outside the read, so it is completed with the germline J gene. The V gene lost 6 bases and the J gene lost 0 bases, with 7 bases spanning the gap. CDR3 length equals 13 residues. Germline V gene sequence: CDR1 LGHDT, CDR2 YNNKQL (reference sequence).

On this clone itself: Here the gene names and germline are mouse. The sequenced CDR3 bases are TGTGCCAGCAGTGGACTGGGGTCTAGTGCAGAAACGCTGTAT. This gives the protein CASSGLGSSAETLY. The whole CDR3 reads CASSGLGSSAETLYF. The chain carries TRBV13-3 and TRBJ2-3; 8 bases map to TRBD2. The read ends 1 residue before the CDR3 terminus; that terminus is restored from the germline J gene. Per the germline V gene, CDR1 is NNHDY and CDR2 is SYVADS. This CDR3 is built from 15 residues. V lost 3 bases, J lost 0 bases, and 3 bases stayed unmatched.

This clone was picked up a small number of times. Each gene name is a mouse one. Read data end 1 residue before the CDR3 end; the end is taken from the germline J gene. The chain couples TRBV13-2 to TRBJ2-3, with D uncertain. Trimming pared 1 base from V and 0 bases from J, leaving 6 bases between. The CDR3 is 14 amino acids. Per the germline V gene, CDR1 is NNHNN and CDR2 is SYGAGS (reference sequence). The CDR3 sequence: CASGDWQSAETLYF. The sequenced CDR3 bases are TGTGCCAGCGGTGATTGGCAAAGTGCAGAAACGCTGTAT.

Turning to this clone: Gene names refer to mouse genes. This chain's CDR3 is CTCSAVCPGTSNTEVFF. Partial CDR3 DNA: TGCACCTGCAGTGCAGTATGTCCCGGGACATCAAACACAGAAGTCTTC. The genes are TRBV1 and TRBJ1-1; maybe TRBD1 (6 bases). The read ends 1 residue before the CDR3 terminus; that terminus is restored from the germline J gene. CDR1 and CDR2 from the germline V gene are NSQYPW and LRSPGD (reference sequence). Trimming took off 1 base at V and 0 bases at J, with 15 bases between the two ends. This CDR3 is built from 17 residues.

Notes on this clone: Genes and germline come from the mouse. The missing CDR3 end, 1 residue past where the read stops, is filled in from the germline J gene. The chain has TRBV14 and TRBJ2-5, with D tentatively TRBD1 or TRBD2 (6 bases each). This CDR3 region has 13 residues. Trimming took off 2 bases at V and 6 bases at J, with 10 bases between the two ends. Germline-derived CDR1 and CDR2 are SGHDT and FRDEAV. The DNA read from the CDR3 is TGTGCCAGCAGTTTGGGGGCTGAGGACACCCAGTAC. Amino acid sequence: CASSLGAEDTQY. The full CDR3 protein reads CASSLGAEDTQYF.

Points on this clone: Genes and germline come from the mouse. The read terminates 1 residue ahead of where the CDR3 ends, so the germline J gene completes it. This chain joins TRBV3 and TRBJ1-6; TRBD1 aligns across 9 bases. TRBJ1-6 is placed among ORFs of uncertain function. V was pared by 11 bases and J by 4 bases, with 6 bases of the junction left unmatched. Germline assignment: CDR1 SNHLY and CDR2 FYNGKV (reference sequence). CDR3 size: 14 residues. The CDR3 sequence: CAPLGQGYNSPLYF. CDR3 DNA, as far as it was read: TGTGCCCCCCTGGGACAGGGATATAATTCGCCCCTCTAC.

As regards this clone: The germline and genes are mouse ones. The CDR3 loop is CASSIWDWGNYAEQFF. CDR3 bases read: TGTGCCAGCAGTATTTGGGACTGGGGGAACTATGCTGAGCAGTTC. The rearrangement uses TRBV19 and TRBJ2-1; 11 bases align to TRBD2. The read ends 1 residue before the CDR3 terminus; that terminus is restored from the germline J gene. V dropped 2 bases and J dropped 1; count of bases not matched to a gene: 2. The CDR3 contains 16 residues. Germline CDR1 reads FNHDT; CDR2 reads SITEND (reference sequence).

About this clone: Here the gene names and germline are mouse. The sequence runs out 1 residue before the end of the CDR3; the remainder is reconstructed from the germline J gene. V usage is TRBV5 and J usage is TRBJ2-5, with no clear D. V dropped 4 bases and J dropped 2 bases, with 7 bases sitting between them. Germline CDR1 is LGHNA and CDR2 is YNLKQL (reference sequence). The CDR3 has 13 amino acids. CDR3 residues: CASSPGFQDTQYF. The part of the CDR3 DNA that was read is TGTGCCAGCAGCCCCGGATTCCAAGACACCCAGTAC.

As regards this clone: Gene names and germline match the mouse. The read gets to within 1 residue of the CDR3 end, and the germline J gene fills in the rest. The rearrangement joins TRBV13-1 to TRBJ2-7, with 12 bases aligning to TRBD2. The CDR3 is 18 amino acids. CDR1 is NSHNY, CDR2 SYGAGN, per germline. Losses at the gene ends were 1 base for V and 7 bases for J; bases not matched to a gene: 15. This chain's CDR3 is CASSDPQPRLGGQGEQYF. The CDR3 DNA, read in part, is TGTGCCAGCAGTGATCCGCAGCCTCGACTGGGGGGGCAGGGGGAACAGTAC.

A word on this clone: Mouse gene names and germline throughout. The CDR3 end lies 1 residue beyond the end of the read and is filled in from the germline J gene. The chain recombines TRBV13-2 with TRBJ2-2; D gene uncertain. CDR1 is NNHNN, CDR2 SYGAGS, per germline (reference sequence). The CDR3 length is 12 residues. The germline V and J ends were trimmed by 5 bases and 0 bases, with 2 bases remaining between them. The CDR3 bases that were read are TGTGCCAGCGGGGCAAACACCGGGCAGCTCTAC. It is translated as CASGANTGQLY. The full CDR3 protein reads CASGANTGQLYF.

On this clone: Germline and genes here are mouse. The part of the CDR3 DNA that was read is TGTGCCAGCAGGGGGGATGCAGAAACGCTGTAT. Its protein product is CASRGDAETLY. The whole CDR3 protein is CASRGDAETLYF. The chain combines TRBV13-2 with TRBJ2-3; TRBD1 or TRBD2 may be the D gene (6 bases each). The read terminates 1 residue before the CDR3 end, so the remaining end is supplied by the germline J gene. V shed 7 bases and J shed 2 bases, with 8 bases lying between them. This CDR3 has 12 residues. Germline V gene data show CDR1 as NNHNN and CDR2 as SYGAGS (reference sequence).

About this clone: The gene symbols are mouse symbols. Coverage ceases 1 residue before the CDR3 finishes, and the germline J gene fills in the end. The chain carries TRBV13-2 and TRBJ2-5; 11 bases map to TRBD1. There are 14 residues in the CDR3. The J segment lost 6 bases and the V segment lost 2 bases, leaving 2 bases of the junction unmatched. Germline loops: CDR1 NNHNN, CDR2 SYGAGS (reference sequence). The covered CDR3 bases are TGTGCCAGCGGTGAGGGGACAGGGGGGGACACCCAGTAC. Its translation is CASGEGTGGDTQY. The full CDR3 protein is CASGEGTGGDTQYF.

As regards this clone: Mouse names are used for the genes. The read comes to an end 1 residue before the CDR3 does, leaving the germline J gene to fill in the end. The gene calls are TRBV13-1 and TRBJ1-1; unclear D gene. Between the trimmed V and J ends, which lost 3 bases and 1 base, there was a span of 7 bases. Germline V gene sequence: CDR1 NSHNY, CDR2 SYGAGN. The CDR3 has 13 amino acids. The DNA read from the CDR3 is TGTGCCAGCAGTGGACAACTAAACACAGAAGTCTTC. Encoded protein: CASSGQLNTEVF. The whole CDR3 protein reads CASSGQLNTEVFF.

Note on this clone: Each gene name is a mouse one. The CDR3 end lies 1 residue beyond the end of the read and is filled in from the germline J gene. The chain carries TRBV29 and TRBJ2-3, with 8 bases lining up with TRBD1. Germline V gives CDR1 MSHET, CDR2 SYDVDS. CDR3 length equals 14 residues. The junction had 4 bases not matched to a gene; V was cut back by 5 bases and J by 3 bases. CDR3 DNA (partial): TGTGCTAGCAGTGGCAGGGGGCGCGCAGAAACGCTGTAT. Its translation: CASSGRGRAETLY. The entire CDR3 protein is CASSGRGRAETLYF.